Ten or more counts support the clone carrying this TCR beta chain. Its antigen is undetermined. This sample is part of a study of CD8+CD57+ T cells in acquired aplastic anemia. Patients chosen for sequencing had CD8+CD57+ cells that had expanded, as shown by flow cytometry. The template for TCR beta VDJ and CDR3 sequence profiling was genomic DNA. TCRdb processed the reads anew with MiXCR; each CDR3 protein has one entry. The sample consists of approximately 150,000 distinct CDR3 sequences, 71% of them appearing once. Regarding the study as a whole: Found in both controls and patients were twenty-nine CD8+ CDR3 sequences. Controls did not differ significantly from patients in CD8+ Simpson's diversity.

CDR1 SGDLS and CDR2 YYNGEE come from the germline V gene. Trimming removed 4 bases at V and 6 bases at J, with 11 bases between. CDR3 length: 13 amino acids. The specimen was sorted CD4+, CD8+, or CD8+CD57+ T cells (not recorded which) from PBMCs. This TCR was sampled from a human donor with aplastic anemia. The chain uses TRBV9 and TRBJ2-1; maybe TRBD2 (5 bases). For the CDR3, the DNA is TGTGCCAGCAGCCTGGACTCCCCCAATGAGCAGTTCTTC. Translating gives CASSLDSPNEQFF.